This record looks at one T cell receptor (beta chain) sequence and its context. Its antigen remains undetermined. The input lacks base qualities; no much larger clone sits a single base away. The source of the sample is a study of blood T cell repertoires in COVID-19 (dated by TCRdb to about 2020). Notes on the research overall: Collaborator samples came from the United States, Italy and Spain and covered acute and convalescent phases of COVID-19. The prospective study material was composed of cDNA or gDNA derived from T cells, B-cell-depleted T cells, or PBMCs. The dataset comprised deeply sampled blood TCRbeta repertoires from subjects exposed to, actively infected with, or recovered from COVID-19. The repertoires were made available in a free public database intended to serve as a resource for research on the immune response to SARS-CoV-2. Samples came from the ongoing ImmuneRACE study (first 160 participants) plus 1,254 subjects from 6 global collaborators. The sample metadata nearly always contained a de-identified subject ID, COVID-19 status, age in years and sex. HLA class I and class II types, where available, came from metadata supplied by the sample provider rather than from assay-based typing.

The cysteine opens and the phenylalanine closes a CDR3 of 15 amino acids. Of the read, only the CDR3 DNA is kept; its 45 bases are in frame from base 1. The germline V gene gives CDR1 as MGHRA and CDR2 as YSYEKL. After removal of 0 bases from V and 5 bases from J, the junction retains 5 bases not matched to a gene. The immunoSEQ Assay, a bias-controlled multiplex PCR, was used to amplify TCRbeta CDR3 regions from genomic DNA. In the original analysis: The number of nucleated cells in each sample was estimated from the amplification of reference gene primers within the assay. To quantify the absolute abundance of each unique TCRbeta CDR3 rearrangement, sequence reads were collapsed and filtered. For each sample, productive Simpson clonality was calculated by taking the square root of Simpson's diversity index across productive rearrangements. This is the immuneACCESS table as TCRdb keeps it, with only in-frame sequences that have V and J called. A part of the clones is gone; compared with another copy, unresolved V genes explain less than half, and the rest is unexplained. That table supplies the V and J calls and clone size; D and trimming were determined from the DNA. A total of roughly 210,000 clones appear in this sample, less than 90% of them only once. Of the sample, around 1.6% is held by the ten largest clones.

Collaborating institutions collected whole blood in K2EDTA tubes following their own protocols. For TCRbeta analysis, collaborators shipped samples in one of three forms: frozen whole blood, isolated PBMCs, or DNA extracted from either of those sample types. The paper as a whole reports these results and caveats: Clinical and demographic metadata were provided uncurated, with the amount varying by source and participant.

This clonotype originated in a man between 70 and 80 years old with acute or convalescent COVID-19. Sequenced input: peripheral blood. The V and J segments used are TRBV4-1 and TRBJ2-5; TRBD1 lines up with 8 middle nucleotides. The CDR3 region: CASSQDPGGEETQYF. The DNA sequence reads TGCGCCAGCAGCCAAGACCCAGGGGGCGAGGAGACCCAGTACTTC.